This TCR beta chain was obtained from a study of blood T cells in healthy people across ages. The use of a sample-barcoded 5' primer and a J-beta primer mix characterized a second PCR of roughly 6 to 11 cycles. Using its own MiXCR run on the 5' RACE reads, TCRdb lists one record per CDR3 protein. Of more than 450,000 distinct CDR3 sequences in the sample, around 27% were seen once. The authors drew about 9.5 milliliters of peripheral blood from each donor. The CDR3 loop spans 15 amino acids. V was cut by 2 bases and J by 5 bases, with 15 bases left in between. Per the germline V gene, CDR1 is SGHVS and CDR2 is FQNEAQ. On this clonotype: Antigen unknown.

Overall study findings and caveats: More naive CD4+ cells and higher diversity marked long-lived donors relative to aged donors.

The same sample was also studied in work on T cells of mothers and their children.

The sequenced material came from blood. This TCR came from a boy younger than 10 in good health. The chain couples TRBV7-8 to TRBJ2-5; D may be TRBD1 (6 bases). The CDR3 protein is CASSLSPGAGETQYF. The CDR3 DNA reads as TGTGCCAGCAGCTTATCGCCAGGGGCCGGTGAGACCCAGTACTTC.